A selection of T cell receptor beta chains follows, all from one sample in a study of persistence of HIV-infected CD4 T cells. These TCRs are of unknown antigen specificity. TCRdb's copy holds only in-frame clones and misses some; the assay was immunoSEQ multiplex PCR. The table records around 24,000 clones, about 74% of them present only once. Material: CD4+ T cells sorted from PBMCs after approximately 20-hour stimulation, obtained from a patient who received antiretroviral therapy. The receptors were sampled from an adult man with HIV who was CMV-seropositive. Each CDR3 is given with its conserved first and last residue. Each record gives: V gene, clone size, CDR3 protein. Only part of the rows carry a size: once, few, many, or a class if the clone is expanded.

TRBV6-5 - CASSWTSGDGREQYF
TRBV3-1/TRBV3-2 - CASSQDERGGADTQYF
TRBV3-1/TRBV3-2 medium-sized CASTKRSTHYEQYF
TRBV18 - CASSPGGSSYGYTF
TRBV6-5 - CASSSLGGNSPLHF
TRBV14 - CASSGWLVDTGEQFF
TRBV6-1 - CASSERERIEIADTQYF
TRBV5-1 - CASSRAGGNTEAFF
TRBV6-1 once CASSENRKEQFF
TRBV28 - CASSSGTTVYGYTF
TRBV18 - CASSPNRGGNQPQHF
TRBV7-8 - CASSTSGGLQETQYF
TRBV7-2 - CASSPLRGGRTGELFF
TRBV11-3 - CASSRLAGEISSYNEQFF
TRBV16 - CASSPWTGPYNEQFF
TRBV5-1 once CASSSGKGGGTDTQYF
TRBV5-1 - CASSFGLAGEDTQYF
TRBV10-2 - CASRGTGNSPLHF
TRBV18 - CASSPSTYEQYF
TRBV7-9 - CASSPSLGNEKLFF
TRBV12-3/TRBV12-4 - CASSGAHSSPLHF
TRBV18 - CASSFGQNEQYF
TRBV28 - CASSFVGVGQPQHF
TRBV28 - CASSPRQGGNTEAFF
TRBV25-1 few CASSAYNEQFF
TRBV21-1 - CASQDRGPTYAGELFF
TRBV30 - CAWKGGDRGSDTQYF
TRBV7-2 - CASSLAWAGNTIYF
TRBV30 - CAWGDRAEKLFF
TRBV19 - CASSSSLNQPQHF
TRBV19 - CASGRRNTEAFF
TRBV6-6 - CATRTGGSTDTQYF
TRBV10-3 - CAISESVTGVNEKLFF
TRBV6-6 - CASSYGSDGYTF
TRBV29-1 - CSVEGSSGGNYNEQFF